This T cell receptor beta chain originates from a study of identical twins. This clonotype occurred a few times. TCRdb called the 5' RACE reads again in MiXCR, with one record for every CDR3 protein. The sample shows roughly 350,000 distinct CDR3 sequences, 9% to 10% of them seen only once. This CDR3 contains 13 residues. V shed 7 bases and J shed 8 bases, with 15 bases lying between them. The receptor was derived from a woman aged 50 to 65 in good health. V gene TRBV12-3 or TRBV12-4 combines with J gene TRBJ2-1; no clear D. The sample taken for sequencing was naive T cells sorted from blood. In nucleotides, the CDR3 is TGTGCCAGCAACCTCCCCACCCGGGATGAGCAGTTCTTC. Its protein product is CASNLPTRDEQFF.